The rows below give T cell receptor beta chains drawn from one sample of a study of breast tumors, draining lymph nodes, adjacent tissues. TCRdb called the multiplex PCR reads again in MiXCR, with one record for every CDR3 protein. The sample holds 140,000 to 150,000 distinct CDR3 sequences; approximately 30% are singletons and the top ten take 2.3%. Sequencing input: axillary lymph node tissue. These TCRs come from a female donor with breast cancer. Some clones in this sample may be carry-over from other donors' samples. Each CDR3 is given with its conserved first and last residue. Fields, in order: J gene, V gene, CDR3 length, D gene, clone size, CDR3 protein, CDR3 DNA. A D gene is named only where the DNA matches it firmly. Not all rows give a size; the values are once, few, many and, for expanded clones, a class.

TRBJ1-3 | TRBV13 | 15 | . | many | CASSPGALSGNTIYF | TGTGCCAGCAGCCCTGGGGCCCTCTCTGGAAACACCATATATTTT
TRBJ1-2 | TRBV7-3 | 15 | . | many | CASSPSLDSLYGYPF | TGTGCCAGCAGCCCCAGCCTGGACAGCCTCTATGGCTACCCCTTC
TRBJ1-1 | TRBV6-5 | 17 | . | . | CASSSGRSSVMNTEAFF | TGTGCCAGCAGTTCCGGGCGGAGTTCTGTTATGAACACTGAAGCTTTCTTT
TRBJ2-1 | TRBV25-1 | 16 | . | . | CASSDGGAPLYNEQFF | TGTGCCAGCAGTGATGGGGGGGCCCCCTTATACAATGAGCAGTTCTTC
TRBJ1-2 | TRBV10-1 | 13 | TRBD1 | few | CASSADRVVGYTF | TGCGCCAGCAGTGCCGACAGGGTGGTTGGCTACACCTTC
TRBJ2-2 | TRBV20-1 | 13 | . | . | CSARGQNTGELFF | TGCAGTGCTAGAGGACAGAACACCGGGGAGCTGTTTTTT
TRBJ2-2 | TRBV7-3 | 15 | . | many | CASSFRQANTGELFF | TGTGCCAGCAGCTTCAGACAAGCGAACACCGGGGAGCTGTTTTTT
TRBJ1-1 | TRBV20-1 | 14 | TRBD1 | few | CSAGRQGFNTEAFF | TGCAGTGCTGGACGACAGGGGTTCAACACTGAAGCTTTCTTT
TRBJ1-1 | TRBV2 | 13 | . | many | CASSSQENTEAFF | TGTGCCAGCAGCTCCCAAGAGAACACTGAAGCTTTCTTT
TRBJ2-1 | TRBV4-3 | 14 | . | many | CASSHLQRMDEQFF | TGCGCCAGCAGCCACCTACAGAGGATGGATGAGCAGTTCTTC
TRBJ1-3 | TRBV5-4 | 14 | . | many | CASNLWGTGNTIYF | TGTGCCAGCAACCTATGGGGGACTGGAAACACCATATATTTT
TRBJ1-5 | TRBV6-1 | 14 | . | few | CASRHRSPNQPQHF | TGTGCCAGCAGGCACAGGTCCCCAAATCAGCCCCAGCATTTT
TRBJ1-4 | TRBV6-1 | 14 | TRBD1 | few | CASSPDRGSEKLFF | TGTGCCAGCAGCCCTGACAGGGGTAGTGAAAAACTGTTTTTT